This T cell receptor (beta chain) emerged from a study of tumor-infiltrating lymphocytes in primary liver carcinoma. Background on the study: Sample yields, roughly 3.65 to 8 million productive TCRbeta reads, were similar across the tissue types.

Blood RNA came from unsorted whole blood; germline DNA was also extracted. The length of the CDR3 is 18 residues. Germline CDR1 is SGHVT and CDR2 is SQSDAQ. Trimming took 2 bases from V and 0 from J, leaving 20 bases between them. With 500 ng total RNA as template and a constant-region primer, TCR beta cDNA was made. Construction of TCR beta libraries relied on three successive nested multiplex PCR rounds employing slightly modified ARM-PCR. PCR rounds one and two used TRBV1-TRBV30 forward primers with a C-beta reverse primer for around 10 cycles each. Each CDR3 protein is one row after TCRdb ran MiXCR on the multiplex PCR reads. The repertoire holds about 200,000 distinct CDR3 sequences, with about 65% as singletons. This clonotype was found once. Its matching antigen is unknown. Likely a read error: the CDR3 ends without its conserved phenylalanine or tryptophan. Regarding the study as a whole: Blood trailed tumors significantly in top-250-clone fraction (p = 0.039).

The sample consisted of peripheral blood. This sequence originates from a woman aged 60-70 years with primary liver carcinoma and hepatitis B virus infection. The chain combines TRBV7-4 with TRBJ2-7; the D gene is possibly TRBD2 (6 bases). The CDR3 loop reads CASSLKWGGDRDSYEQYL. The CDR3 coding sequence is TGTGCCAGCAGCTTAAAATGGGGCGGGGATAGGGACTCCTACGAGCAGTACCTC.